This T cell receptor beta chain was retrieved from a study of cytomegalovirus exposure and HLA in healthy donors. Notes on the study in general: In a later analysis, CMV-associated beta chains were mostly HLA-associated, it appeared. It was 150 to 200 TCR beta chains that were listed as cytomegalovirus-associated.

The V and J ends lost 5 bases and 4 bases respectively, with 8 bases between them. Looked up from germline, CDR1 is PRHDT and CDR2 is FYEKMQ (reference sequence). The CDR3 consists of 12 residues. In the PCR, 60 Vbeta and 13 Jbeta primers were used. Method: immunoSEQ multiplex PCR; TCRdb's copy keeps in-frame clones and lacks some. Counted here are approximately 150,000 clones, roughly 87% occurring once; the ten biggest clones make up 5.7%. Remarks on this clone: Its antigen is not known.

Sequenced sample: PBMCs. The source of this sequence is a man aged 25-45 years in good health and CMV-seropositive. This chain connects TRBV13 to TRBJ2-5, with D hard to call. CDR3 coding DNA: TGTGCCAGCAGCCCAGGTGGAGAGACCCAGTACTTC. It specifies CASSPGGETQYF.